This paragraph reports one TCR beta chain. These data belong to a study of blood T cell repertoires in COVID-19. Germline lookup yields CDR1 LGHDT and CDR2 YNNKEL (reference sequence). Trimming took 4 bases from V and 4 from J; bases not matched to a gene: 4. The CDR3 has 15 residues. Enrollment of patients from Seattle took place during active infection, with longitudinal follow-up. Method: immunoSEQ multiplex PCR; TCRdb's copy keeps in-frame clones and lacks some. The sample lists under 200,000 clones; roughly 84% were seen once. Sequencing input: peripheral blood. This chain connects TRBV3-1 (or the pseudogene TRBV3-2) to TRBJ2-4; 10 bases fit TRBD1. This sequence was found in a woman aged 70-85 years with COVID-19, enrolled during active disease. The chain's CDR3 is CASSLPGQGKNIQYF. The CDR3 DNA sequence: TGTGCCAGCAGCCTACCGGGACAGGGGAAAAACATTCAGTACTTC.